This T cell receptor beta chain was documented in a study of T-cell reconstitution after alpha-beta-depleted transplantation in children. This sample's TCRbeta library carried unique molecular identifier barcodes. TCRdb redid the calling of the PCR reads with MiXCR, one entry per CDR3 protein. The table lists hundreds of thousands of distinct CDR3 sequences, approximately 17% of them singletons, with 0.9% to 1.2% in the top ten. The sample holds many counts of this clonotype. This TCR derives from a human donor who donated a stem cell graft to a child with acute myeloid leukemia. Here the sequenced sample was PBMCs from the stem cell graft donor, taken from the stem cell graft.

Written as DNA, the CDR3 is TGTGCCAGCAGTAGGGGACGGCCCTACGAGCAGTACTTC. As protein: CASSRGRPYEQYF. This rearrangement joins TRBV7-2 to TRBJ2-7; D possibly matches TRBD1 or TRBD2 (5 bases each). The CDR3 contains 13 residues. V was pared by 6 bases and J by 2 bases, with 11 bases between. Per the germline V gene, CDR1 is SGHTA and CDR2 is FQGNSA.